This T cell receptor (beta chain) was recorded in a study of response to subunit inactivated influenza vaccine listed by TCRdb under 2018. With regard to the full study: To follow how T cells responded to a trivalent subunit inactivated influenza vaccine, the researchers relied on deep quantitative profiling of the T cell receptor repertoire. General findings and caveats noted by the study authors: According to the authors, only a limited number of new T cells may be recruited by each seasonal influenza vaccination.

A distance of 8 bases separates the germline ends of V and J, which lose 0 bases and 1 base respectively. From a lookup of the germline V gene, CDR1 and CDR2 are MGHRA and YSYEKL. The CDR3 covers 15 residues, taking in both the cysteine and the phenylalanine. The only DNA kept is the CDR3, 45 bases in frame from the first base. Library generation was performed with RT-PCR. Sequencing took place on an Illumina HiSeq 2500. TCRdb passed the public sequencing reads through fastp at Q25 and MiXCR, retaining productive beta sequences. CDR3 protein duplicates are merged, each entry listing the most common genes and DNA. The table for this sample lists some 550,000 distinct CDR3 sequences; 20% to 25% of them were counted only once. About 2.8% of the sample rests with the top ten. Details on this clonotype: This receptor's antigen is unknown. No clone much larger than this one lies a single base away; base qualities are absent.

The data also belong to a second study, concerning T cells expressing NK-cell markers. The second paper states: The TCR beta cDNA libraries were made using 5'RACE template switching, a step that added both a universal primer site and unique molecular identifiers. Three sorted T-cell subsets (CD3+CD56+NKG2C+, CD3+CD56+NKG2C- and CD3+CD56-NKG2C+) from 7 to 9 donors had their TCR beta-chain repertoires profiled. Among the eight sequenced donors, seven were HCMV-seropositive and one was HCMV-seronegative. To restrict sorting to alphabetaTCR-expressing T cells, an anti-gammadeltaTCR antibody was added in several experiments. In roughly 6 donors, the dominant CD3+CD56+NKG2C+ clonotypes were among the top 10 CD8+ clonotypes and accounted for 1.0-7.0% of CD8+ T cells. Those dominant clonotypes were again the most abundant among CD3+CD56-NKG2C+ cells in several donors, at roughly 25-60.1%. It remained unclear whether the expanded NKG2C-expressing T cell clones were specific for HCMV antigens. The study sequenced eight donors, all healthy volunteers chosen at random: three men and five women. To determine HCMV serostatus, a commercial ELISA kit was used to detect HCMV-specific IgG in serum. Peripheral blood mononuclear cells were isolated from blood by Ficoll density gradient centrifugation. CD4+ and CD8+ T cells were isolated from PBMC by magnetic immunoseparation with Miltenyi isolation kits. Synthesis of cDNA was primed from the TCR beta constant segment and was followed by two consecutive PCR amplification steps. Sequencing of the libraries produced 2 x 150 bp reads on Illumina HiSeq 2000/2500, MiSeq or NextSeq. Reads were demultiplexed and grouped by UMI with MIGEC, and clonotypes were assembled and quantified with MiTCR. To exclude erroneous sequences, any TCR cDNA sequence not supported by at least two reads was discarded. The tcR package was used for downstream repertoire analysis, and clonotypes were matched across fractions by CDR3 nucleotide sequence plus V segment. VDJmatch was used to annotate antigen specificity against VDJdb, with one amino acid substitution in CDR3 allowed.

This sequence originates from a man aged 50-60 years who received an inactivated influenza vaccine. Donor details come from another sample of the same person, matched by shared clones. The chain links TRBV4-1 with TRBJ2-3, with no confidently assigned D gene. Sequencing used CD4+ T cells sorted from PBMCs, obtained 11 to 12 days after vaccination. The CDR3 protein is CASSQDWLGTDTQYF. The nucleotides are TGCGCCAGCAGCCAAGATTGGTTGGGCACAGATACGCAGTATTTT.